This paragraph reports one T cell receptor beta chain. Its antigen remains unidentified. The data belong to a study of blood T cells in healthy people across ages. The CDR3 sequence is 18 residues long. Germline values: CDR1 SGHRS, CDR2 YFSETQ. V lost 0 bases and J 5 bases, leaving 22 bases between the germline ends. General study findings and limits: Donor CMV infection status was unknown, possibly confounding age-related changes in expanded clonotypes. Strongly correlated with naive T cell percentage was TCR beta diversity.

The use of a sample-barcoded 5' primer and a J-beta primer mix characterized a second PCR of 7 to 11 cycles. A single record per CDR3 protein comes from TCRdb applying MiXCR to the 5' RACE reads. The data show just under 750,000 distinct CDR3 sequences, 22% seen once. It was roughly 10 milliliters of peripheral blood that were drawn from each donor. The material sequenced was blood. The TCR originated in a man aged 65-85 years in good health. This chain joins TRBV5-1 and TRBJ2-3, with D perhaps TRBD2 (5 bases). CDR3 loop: CASSLAPLSVGSGDTQYF. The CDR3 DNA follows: TGCGCCAGCAGCTTGGCCCCCCTTTCGGTGGGGAGTGGAGATACGCAGTATTTT. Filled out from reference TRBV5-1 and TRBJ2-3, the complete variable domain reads KAGVTQTPRYLIKTRGQQVTLSCSPISGHRSVSWYQQTPGQGLQFLFEYFSETQRNKGNFPGRFSGRQFSNSRSEMNVSTLELGDSALYLCASSLAPLSVGSGDTQYFGPGTRLTVL.